The text below deals with one T cell receptor (beta chain). Its antigen is not yet known. Qualities for individual bases were not recorded, and no much larger clone is one base off. Stable Graves' hyperthyroidism was defined as the absence of progression to ophthalmopathy over 18 months of follow-up. Hyperthyroidism patients were newly diagnosed, with disease duration under 2 months, and aged 18 to 65 years. The study excluded patients with uncontrolled infections, other autoimmune diseases, pregnancy or lactation. Clinical symptoms, serum thyroxine and TRAb, thyroid ultrasound, and orbital computed tomography formed the basis for the diagnoses. PBMCs were isolated from 10 ml of fresh peripheral blood by Ficoll-Paque density gradient centrifugation. Trizol reagent was used to extract total RNA, and RNA quality was then checked on an Agilent 2100 Bioanalyzer. The TCR beta CDR3 regions were amplified from RNA transcripts. The first round of RT-PCR for the TCR CDR3 was performed with the HTBI primer set and the Qiagen OneStep RT-PCR kit. Libraries were constructed in a second round of multiplex PCR, after which size selection and purification were performed. Libraries were sequenced paired-end with 100 bp reads on an Illumina HiSeq2000. Processing in the source paper ran as follows. SOAPnuke was used to process the raw data, throwing out any read that contained adapters or uncalled bases, had a mean Phred below 15, or lacked an exact constant-primer or identifier match. High-quality paired reads were merged with COPE v1.2.5, and unique nucleotide sequences were defined as clonotypes. MiTCR v1.1 was used to align clonotypes to the IMGT TRBV, TRBD and TRBJ reference segments. Analysis was restricted to V-J combinations with a frequency above 0.0001, which covered roughly 99% of repertoires. A TCS score was defined as the ratio of F50 (clonal expansion) to E x V (chaos), with BLOSUM62-based TCRdist applied between CDR3 peptides within each V-J. Welch's t-statistics and random forest reduced fewer than 550 V-J features to 13, which were used in a naive Bayes classifier (R e1071). TCRdb redid the processing of the public reads, applying fastp at Q25 and MiXCR, and retained in-frame beta chains. Here each entry gathers all rows of one CDR3 protein and keeps the most common genes and DNA. The V and J calls follow TCRdb's processing rather than the paper's. Recorded for this sample are roughly 720,000 distinct CDR3 sequences; 17% of them occurred a single time. The leading ten clones occupy roughly 16% of the sample.

This record comes from a study of T cells in Graves' hyperthyroidism and ophthalmopathy (dated by TCRdb to between 2019 and 2020). Notes on the research overall: Peripheral blood was sampled at the time of initial diagnosis, prior to any treatment. To identify TCR V-J signatures that set the groups apart, the researchers used a discovery cohort of about a hundred patients, made up of under 45 with Graves' ophthalmopathy and 55 to 65 with stable Graves' hyperthyroidism. Prospective prediction of ophthalmopathy was tested in an independent validation cohort of 18 to 20 hyperthyroidism patients and 17 patients who later progressed to ophthalmopathy. The roughly 99 discovery patients were divided at random into training and test sets in a 7:3 ratio. Thyroid tissue and blood T-cell repertoires from about six Graves' hyperthyroidism patients were also compared in the study. After sampling, hyperthyroidism patients received methimazole starting at 30 mg daily, and ophthalmopathy patients received high-dose intravenous methylprednisolone. The paper describes TCR Vbeta CDR3 sequencing of about 140 peripheral blood samples, made up of roughly 40 ophthalmopathy patients, more than 70 hyperthyroidism patients and 17 progressor patients. Study-level results and caveats: In validation, progression to ophthalmopathy was predicted by the model with roughly 71% sensitivity and roughly 76% specificity, a median of approximately 6.5 months before onset. Sample size was not statistically predetermined, and blinding of investigators to group allocation was not performed. Most expanded thyroid clonotypes (frequency above 0.001) were also detected in blood, a finding suggesting that blood repertoires may reflect thyroid immune responses. In cross-validation, a model built on a 13 V-J signature told ophthalmopathy apart from stable hyperthyroidism with under 90% sensitivity and about 81% specificity, and in testing the same model reached 80%/75%.

According to the germline V gene, CDR1 reads MNHNS and CDR2 reads SASEGT. V trim: 8 bases; J trim: 0 bases; unmatched bases: 10. There are 17 amino acids in the CDR3, from cysteine to phenylalanine inclusive. The only DNA kept is the CDR3, 51 bases in frame from the first base. The chain uses TRBV6-1 and TRBJ1-1, with 12 bases matching TRBD1. The source is a man in his forties or fifties with Graves' hyperthyroidism. Sequencing was performed on blood. Here the CDR3 is given as CASAATGTGGLNTEAFF. The nucleotides read TGTGCCAGCGCGGCGACGGGGACAGGGGGCTTGAACACTGAAGCTTTCTTT.